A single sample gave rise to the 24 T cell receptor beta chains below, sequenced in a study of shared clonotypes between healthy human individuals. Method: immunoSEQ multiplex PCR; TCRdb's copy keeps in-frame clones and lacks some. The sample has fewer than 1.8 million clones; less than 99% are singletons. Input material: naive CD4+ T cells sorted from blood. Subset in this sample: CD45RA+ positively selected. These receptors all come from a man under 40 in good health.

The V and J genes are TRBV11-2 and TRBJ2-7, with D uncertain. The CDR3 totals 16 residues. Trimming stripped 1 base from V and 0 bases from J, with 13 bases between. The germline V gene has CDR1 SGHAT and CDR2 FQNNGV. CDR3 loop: CASSLVVRRNSYEQYF. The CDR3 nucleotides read TGTGCCAGCAGCTTAGTCGTCAGGCGGAACTCCTACGAGCAGTACTTC.

Here the CDR3 reads CAGSRGNTIYF. The CDR3 DNA reads TGTGCCGGCTCCAGGGGGAACACCATATATTTT. The V and J genes are TRBV6-1 and TRBJ1-3; 7 bases line up with TRBD1. The CDR3 is 11 residues long. Unmatched junction bases numbered 5, after V lost 11 bases and J lost 7 bases. Germline V CDR1 and CDR2: MNHNS, SASEGT.

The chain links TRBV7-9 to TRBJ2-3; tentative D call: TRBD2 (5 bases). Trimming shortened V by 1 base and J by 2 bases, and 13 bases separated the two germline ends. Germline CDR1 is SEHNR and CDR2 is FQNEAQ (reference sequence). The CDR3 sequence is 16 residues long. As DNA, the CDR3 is TGTGCCAGCAGCTTAGTAGGGAGCACAACCACAGATACGCAGTATTTT. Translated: CASSLVGSTTTDTQYF.

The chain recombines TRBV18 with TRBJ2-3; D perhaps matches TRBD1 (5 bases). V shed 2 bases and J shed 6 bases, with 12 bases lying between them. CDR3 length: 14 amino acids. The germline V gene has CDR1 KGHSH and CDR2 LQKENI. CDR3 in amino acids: CASSPRTSEDTQYF. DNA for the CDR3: TGTGCCAGCTCACCAAGGACATCAGAGGATACGCAGTATTTT.

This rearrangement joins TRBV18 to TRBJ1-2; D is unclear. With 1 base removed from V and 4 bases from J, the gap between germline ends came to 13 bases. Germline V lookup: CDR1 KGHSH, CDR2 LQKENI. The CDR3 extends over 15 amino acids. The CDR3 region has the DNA TGTGCCAGCTCACCACTGGACCAATTAGGCTATGGCTACACCTTC. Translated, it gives CASSPLDQLGYGYTF.

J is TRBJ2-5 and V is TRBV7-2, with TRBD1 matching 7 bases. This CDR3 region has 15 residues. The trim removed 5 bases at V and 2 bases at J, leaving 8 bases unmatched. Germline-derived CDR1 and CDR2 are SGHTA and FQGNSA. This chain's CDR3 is CASSPFRDSQETQYF. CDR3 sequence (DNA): TGTGCCAGCAGCCCCTTCCGGGACAGTCAAGAGACCCAGTACTTC.

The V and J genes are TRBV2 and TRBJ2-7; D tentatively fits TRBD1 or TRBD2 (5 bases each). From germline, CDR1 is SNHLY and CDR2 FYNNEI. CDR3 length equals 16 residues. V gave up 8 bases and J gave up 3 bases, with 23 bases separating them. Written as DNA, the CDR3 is TGTGCCAGCCGCTCTTACCGGGGCCCCTCTAACTACGAGCAGTACTTC. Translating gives CASRSYRGPSNYEQYF.

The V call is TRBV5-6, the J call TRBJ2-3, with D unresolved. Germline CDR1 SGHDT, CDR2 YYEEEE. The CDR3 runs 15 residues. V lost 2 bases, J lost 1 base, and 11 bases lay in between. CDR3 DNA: TGTGCCAGCAGCTTTAAGGGTCTCGGCACAGATACGCAGTATTTT. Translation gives CASSFKGLGTDTQYF.

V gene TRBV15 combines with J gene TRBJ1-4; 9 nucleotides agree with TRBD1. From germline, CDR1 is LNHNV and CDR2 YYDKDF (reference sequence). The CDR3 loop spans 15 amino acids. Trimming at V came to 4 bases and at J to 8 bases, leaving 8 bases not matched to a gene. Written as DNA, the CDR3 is TGTGCCACCAGCAACACGGACAGGGGTTGGGAAAAACTGTTTTTT. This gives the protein CATSNTDRGWEKLFF.

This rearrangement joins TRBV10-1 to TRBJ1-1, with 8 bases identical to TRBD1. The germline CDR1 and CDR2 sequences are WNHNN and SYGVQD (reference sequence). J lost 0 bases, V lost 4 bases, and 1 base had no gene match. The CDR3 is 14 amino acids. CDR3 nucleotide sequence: TGCGCCAGCAGTGTGGACAGGGTGAACACTGAAGCTTTCTTT. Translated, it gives CASSVDRVNTEAFF.

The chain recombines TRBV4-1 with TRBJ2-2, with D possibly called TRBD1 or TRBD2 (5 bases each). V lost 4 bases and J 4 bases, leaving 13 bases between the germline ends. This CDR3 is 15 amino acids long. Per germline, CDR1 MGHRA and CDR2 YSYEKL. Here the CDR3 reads CASSRGEFRTGELFF. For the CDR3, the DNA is TGCGCCAGCAGCCGAGGGGAGTTTCGCACCGGGGAGCTGTTTTTT.

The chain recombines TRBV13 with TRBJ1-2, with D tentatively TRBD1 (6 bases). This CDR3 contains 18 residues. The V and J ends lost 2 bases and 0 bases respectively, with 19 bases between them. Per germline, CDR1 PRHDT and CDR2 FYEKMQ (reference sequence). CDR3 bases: TGTGCCAGCAGCTTAAATTTGGGGACACGAGCTTCTAACTATGGCTACACCTTC. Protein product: CASSLNLGTRASNYGYTF.

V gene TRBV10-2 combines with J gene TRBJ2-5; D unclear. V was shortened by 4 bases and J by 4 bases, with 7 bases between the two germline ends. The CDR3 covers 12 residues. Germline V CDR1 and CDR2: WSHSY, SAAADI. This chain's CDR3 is CASSVNIETQYF. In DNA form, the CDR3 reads TGCGCCAGCAGTGTGAACATAGAGACCCAGTACTTC.

The chain's CDR3 is CASSTTRYTEAFF. The CDR3 DNA follows: TGTGCCAGCAGTACCACAAGATACACTGAAGCTTTCTTT. The chain employs TRBV27 and TRBJ1-1, with D unclear. Germline CDR1 and CDR2: MNHEY and SMNVEV (reference sequence). Trimming cost V 5 bases and J 3 bases, with 10 bases left between them. The length of the CDR3 is 13 residues.

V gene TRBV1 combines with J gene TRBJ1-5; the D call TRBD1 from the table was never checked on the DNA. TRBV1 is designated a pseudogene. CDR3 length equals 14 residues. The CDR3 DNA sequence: TGCACCAGCAGCTCTGAGGGGGGCAATCAGCCCCAGCATTTT. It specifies CTSSSEGGNQPQHF.

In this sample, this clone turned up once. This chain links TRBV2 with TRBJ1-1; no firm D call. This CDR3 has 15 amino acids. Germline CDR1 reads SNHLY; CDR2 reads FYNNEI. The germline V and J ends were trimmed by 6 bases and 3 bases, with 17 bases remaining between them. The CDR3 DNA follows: TGTGCCAGCAGCCCCTTACCTTCCGCCGACACTGAAGCTTTCTTT. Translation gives CASSPLPSADTEAFF.

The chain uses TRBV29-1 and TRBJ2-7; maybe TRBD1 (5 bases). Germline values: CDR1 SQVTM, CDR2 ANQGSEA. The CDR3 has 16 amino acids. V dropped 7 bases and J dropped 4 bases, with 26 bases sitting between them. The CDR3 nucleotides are TGCAGCGCTGCAGGGTTTCAGGATTTCGGCAAATACGAGCAGTACTTC. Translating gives CSAAGFQDFGKYEQYF.

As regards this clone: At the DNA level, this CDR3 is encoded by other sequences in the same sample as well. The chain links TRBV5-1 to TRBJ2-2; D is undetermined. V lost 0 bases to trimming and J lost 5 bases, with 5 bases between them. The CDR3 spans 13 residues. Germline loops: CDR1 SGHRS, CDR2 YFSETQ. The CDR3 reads CASSLGYTGELFF. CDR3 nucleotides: TGCGCCAGCAGCTTGGGTTATACCGGGGAGCTGTTTTTT.

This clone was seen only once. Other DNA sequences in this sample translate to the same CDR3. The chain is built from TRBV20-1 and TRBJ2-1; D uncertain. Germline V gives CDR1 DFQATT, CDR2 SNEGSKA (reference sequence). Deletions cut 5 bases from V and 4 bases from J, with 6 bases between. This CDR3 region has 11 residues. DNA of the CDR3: TGCAGTGCTCTGAGATACAATGAGCAGTTCTTC. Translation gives CSALRYNEQFF.

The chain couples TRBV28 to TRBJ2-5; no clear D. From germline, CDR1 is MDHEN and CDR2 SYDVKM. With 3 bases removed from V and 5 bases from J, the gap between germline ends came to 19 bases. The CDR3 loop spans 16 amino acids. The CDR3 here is CASSFSPTALRETQYF. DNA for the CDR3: TGTGCCAGCAGTTTCTCACCGACGGCCCTGAGGGAGACCCAGTACTTC.

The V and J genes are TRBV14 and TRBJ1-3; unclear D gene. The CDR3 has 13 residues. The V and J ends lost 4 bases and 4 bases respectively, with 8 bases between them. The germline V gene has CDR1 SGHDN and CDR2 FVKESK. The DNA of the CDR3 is TGTGCCAGCAGCCCTATCTCCGGAAACACCATATATTTT. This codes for CASSPISGNTIYF.

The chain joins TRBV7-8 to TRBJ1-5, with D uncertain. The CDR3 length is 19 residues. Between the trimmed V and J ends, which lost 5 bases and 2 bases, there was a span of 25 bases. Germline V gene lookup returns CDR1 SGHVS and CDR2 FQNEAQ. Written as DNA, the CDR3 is TGTGCCAGCAGCCCCCGCCCTAGGGTCCTACGGGAGGGCAATCAGCCCCAGCATTTT. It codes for CASSPRPRVLREGNQPQHF.

Here the CDR3 DNA reads TGCGCCAGCAGCCCCAAGGGACAGGGTAACACAGATACGCAGTATTTT. It codes for CASSPKGQGNTDTQYF. The rearrangement links TRBV5-1 to TRBJ2-3; 9 bases are shared with TRBD1. CDR1 is SGHRS and CDR2 is YFSETQ in the germline V gene. The CDR3 totals 16 residues. Trimming at V came to 4 bases and at J to 2 bases, leaving 8 bases not matched to a gene.

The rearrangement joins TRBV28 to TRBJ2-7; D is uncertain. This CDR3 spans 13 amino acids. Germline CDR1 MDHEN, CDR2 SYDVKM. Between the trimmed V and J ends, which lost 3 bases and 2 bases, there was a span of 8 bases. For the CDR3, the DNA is TGTGCCAGCAGTTTTCTTTCTGCCTACGAGCAGTACTTC. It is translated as CASSFLSAYEQYF.